Listed here is a single T cell receptor (beta chain). Its target is unknown. The data were obtained in a study of T-cell memory formation after mild COVID-19. Germline assignment: CDR1 SGHNT and CDR2 YYREEE (reference sequence). With 1 base clipped from V and 4 bases from J, the junction kept 8 bases outside the gene matches. The CDR3 loop spans 15 amino acids. Study-level points and caveats: The SARS-CoV-2 specificity of second-wave clones reaching peak at day 37 remained unverified.

Constant-segment primers served in 5'RACE that generated TCR alpha and TCR beta cDNA libraries bearing sample barcodes and UMIs. One entry per CDR3 protein results from TCRdb running MiXCR on the 5' RACE reads. This repertoire shows 300,000 to 400,000 distinct CDR3 sequences, 13% to 15% found once; its top ten account for around a fifth. This clonotype originated in a man aged 18 to 30 who had mild COVID-19 (a few samples of this study predate the infection). Cell type and time point are not known. The sequenced sample consisted of PBMCs or a T cell subset sorted from them (not recorded which). The V and J genes are TRBV5-4 and TRBJ2-7; TRBD1 matches 7 bases. The CDR3, as DNA: TGTGCCAGCAGCTTGAGTACAGGGGAGTGGTACGAGCAGTACTTC. Residues: CASSLSTGEWYEQYF.